This entry features one T cell receptor (beta chain) sequence. These data originate in a study of blood T cell repertoires in COVID-19. Study as a whole: Acute-phase and convalescent COVID-19 samples originated in the United States, Italy and Spain. PBMCs, B-cell-depleted T cells, or T cells provided the cDNA or gDNA that made up the material.

Germline V lookup: CDR1 LNHDA, CDR2 SQIVND (reference sequence). The CDR3 runs to 15 residues. J lost 7 bases, V lost 4 bases, and 5 bases had no gene match. The authors' processing: Quantification of nucleated cells was approximated via reference gene primer amplification. Sequenced by immunoSEQ multiplex PCR; TCRdb stores in-frame clones only, minus some. That table gives V, J and clone size, and the DNA gave D and trimming. The data show some 120,000 clones, about nine tenths seen once. This chain links TRBV19 with TRBJ2-2; 11 bases match TRBD1. Sequencing input: peripheral blood. The sequence derives from a human donor with active COVID-19. The donor label of this sample is uncertain. CDR3 sequence reads: CASSTGQGAFGELFF. DNA for the CDR3: TGTGCCAGTAGTACAGGACAGGGGGCGTTCGGGGAGCTGTTTTTT.